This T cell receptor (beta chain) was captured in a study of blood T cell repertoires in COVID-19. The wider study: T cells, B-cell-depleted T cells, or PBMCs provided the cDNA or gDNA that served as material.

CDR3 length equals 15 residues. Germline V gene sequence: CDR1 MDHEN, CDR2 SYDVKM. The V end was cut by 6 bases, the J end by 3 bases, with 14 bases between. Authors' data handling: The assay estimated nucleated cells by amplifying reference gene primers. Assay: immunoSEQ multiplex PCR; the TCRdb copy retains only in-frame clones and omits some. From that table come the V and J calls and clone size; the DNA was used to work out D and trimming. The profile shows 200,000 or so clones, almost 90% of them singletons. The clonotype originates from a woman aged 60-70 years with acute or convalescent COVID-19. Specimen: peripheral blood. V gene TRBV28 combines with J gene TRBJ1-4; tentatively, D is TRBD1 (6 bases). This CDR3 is CASSPLGGPNEKLFF. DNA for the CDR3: TGTGCCAGCAGCCCCTTAGGGGGACCTAATGAAAAACTGTTTTTT.